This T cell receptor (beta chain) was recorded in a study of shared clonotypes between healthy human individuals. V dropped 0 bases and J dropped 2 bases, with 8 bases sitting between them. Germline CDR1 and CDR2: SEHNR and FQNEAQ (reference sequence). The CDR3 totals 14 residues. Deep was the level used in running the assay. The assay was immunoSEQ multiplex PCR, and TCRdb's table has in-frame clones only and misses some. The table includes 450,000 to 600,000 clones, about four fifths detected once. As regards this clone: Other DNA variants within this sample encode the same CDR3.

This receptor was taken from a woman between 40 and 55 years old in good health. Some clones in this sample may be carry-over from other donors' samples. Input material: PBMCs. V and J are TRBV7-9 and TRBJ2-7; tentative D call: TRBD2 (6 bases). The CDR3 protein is CASSLAGGTYEQYF. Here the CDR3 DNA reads TGTGCCAGCAGCTTAGCTGGGGGGACCTACGAGCAGTACTTC. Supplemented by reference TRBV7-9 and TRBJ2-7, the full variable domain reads DTGVSQNPRHKITKRGQNVTFRCDPISEHNRLYWYRQTLGQGPEFLTYFQNEAQLEKSRLLSDRFSAERPKGSFSTLEIQRTEQGDSAMYLCASSLAGGTYEQYFGPGTRLTVT.